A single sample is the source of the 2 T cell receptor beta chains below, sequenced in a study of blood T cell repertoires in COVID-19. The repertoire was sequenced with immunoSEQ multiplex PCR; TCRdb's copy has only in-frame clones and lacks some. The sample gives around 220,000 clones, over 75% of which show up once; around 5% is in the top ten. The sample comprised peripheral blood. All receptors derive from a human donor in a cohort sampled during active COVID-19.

CDR3 sequence (DNA): TGTGCCAGCAGCTCACCGGGAGGCACCGGGGAGCTGTTTTTT. The encoded protein is CASSSPGGTGELFF. The V and J genes are TRBV9 and TRBJ2-2; TRBD2 matches 7 bases. V was pared by 4 bases and J by 4 bases, with 4 bases of the junction left unmatched. There are 14 residues in the CDR3. Germline CDR1 is SGDLS and CDR2 is YYNGEE.

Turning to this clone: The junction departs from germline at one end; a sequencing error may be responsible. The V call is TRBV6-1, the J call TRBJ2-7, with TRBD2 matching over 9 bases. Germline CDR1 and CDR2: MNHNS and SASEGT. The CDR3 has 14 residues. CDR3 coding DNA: TGTGCCAGCAGTCAAGCGGGAGGACCCTACGAGCAGTACTTC. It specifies CASSQAGGPYEQYF.